This T cell receptor beta chain is from a study of T cell changes during pregnancy in multiple sclerosis. The repertoire was sequenced with immunoSEQ multiplex PCR; TCRdb's copy has only in-frame clones and lacks some. The data hold about 47,000 clones, with just over 90% observed a single time. This CDR3 region has 16 residues. Germline CDR1 MGHRA, CDR2 YSYEKL. The V and J ends lost 1 base and 6 bases respectively, with 17 bases between them. The material sequenced was peripheral blood, taken in the second trimester of pregnancy. This sequence originates from a female donor with multiple sclerosis, enrolled in a pregnancy study. The chain has TRBV4-1 and TRBJ2-3; D possibly corresponds to TRBD2 (6 bases). CDR3: CASSQGLGLAGDTQYF. CDR3 bases: TGCGCCAGCAGCCAAGGTCTGGGACTTGCCGGGGATACGCAGTATTTT.